The following is a TCR beta chain sequence with its context. This sample stems from a study of cytomegalovirus exposure and HLA in healthy donors. The PCR was carried out with 60 Vbeta primers and 13 Jbeta primers. Some clones are missing from TCRdb's copy, which holds only in-frame ones; the method was immunoSEQ multiplex PCR. Of approximately 170,000 clones in the sample, roughly 79% were seen once. Per the germline V gene, CDR1 is MGHRA and CDR2 is YSYEKL. The V end lost 5 bases, the J end lost 1 base, and 17 bases lay between the germline ends. This CDR3 is built from 17 residues. While unrecorded immune exposures were likely, the donors were nominally healthy when sampled.

Specimen: PBMCs. The J gene is TRBJ1-4, the V gene TRBV4-1; D may be TRBD1 (5 bases). The TCR comes from a middle-aged man in good health and CMV-seronegative. CDR3 in amino acids: CASSNRDFGITNEKLFF. In nucleotides, the CDR3 is TGCGCCAGCAGCAACCGGGACTTCGGTATAACTAATGAAAAACTGTTTTTT.